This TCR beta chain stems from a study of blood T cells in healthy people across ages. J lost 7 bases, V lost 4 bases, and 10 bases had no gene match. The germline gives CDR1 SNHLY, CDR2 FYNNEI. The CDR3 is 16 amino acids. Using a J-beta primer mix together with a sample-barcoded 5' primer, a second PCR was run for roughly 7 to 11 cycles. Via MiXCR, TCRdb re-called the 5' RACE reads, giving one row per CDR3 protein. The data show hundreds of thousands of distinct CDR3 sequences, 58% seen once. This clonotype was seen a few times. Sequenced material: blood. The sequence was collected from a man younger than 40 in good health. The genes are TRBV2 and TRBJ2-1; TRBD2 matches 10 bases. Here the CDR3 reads CASSALAGAGGNEQFF. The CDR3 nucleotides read TGTGCCAGCAGTGCCCTAGCGGGGGCCGGGGGTAATGAGCAGTTCTTC.